This T cell receptor beta chain was obtained from a study of shared clonotypes between healthy human individuals. This CDR3 region has 14 residues. V lost 10 bases and J lost 5, with 20 bases in between. CDR1 is LNHDA and CDR2 is SQIVND in the germline V gene (reference sequence). Partitioning of CD4+ cells yielded a CD45RA+ naive subset and a CD45RA-negative memory subset. TCRdb's table, derived via immunoSEQ multiplex PCR, lists solely in-frame clones and lacks some. The sample holds more than 2,000,000 clones, approximately 93% seen once. The specimen sequenced was naive CD4+ T cells from PBMCs. Subset specified: CD45RA+ positively selected. This chain joins TRBV19 and TRBJ1-2, with D tentatively TRBD1 (5 bases). The sequence derives from a man between 18 and 29 years old in good health. Some clones in this sample may be carry-over from other donors' samples. The CDR3 sequence is CATAEIGGLYGYTF. DNA for the CDR3: TGTGCCACTGCGGAGATCGGGGGACTTTATGGCTACACCTTC.